This T cell receptor beta chain was captured by sequencing in a study of T cells in Graves' hyperthyroidism and ophthalmopathy. Study-wide results and caveats: Blood also carried most thyroid clonotypes expanded above 0.001.

The investigators amplified TCR beta CDR3 regions from RNA transcripts. The primer set for the first-round RT-PCR of the TCR CDR3 was HTBI. TCRdb recomputed calls from the multiplex PCR reads with MiXCR, one row per CDR3 protein. Of about 560,000 distinct CDR3 sequences listed, over 15% are singletons. V was pared by 3 bases and J by 2 bases, with 9 bases between. The CDR3 totals 14 residues. Per the germline V gene, CDR1 is SGHVS and CDR2 is FQNEAQ. This clonotype was recorded many times. Antigen unknown. Aged 18 to 65, the patients had hyperthyroidism that was newly diagnosed and had lasted under 2 months.

The source is a woman aged 18-30 years with Graves' hyperthyroidism. The specimen sequenced was blood. The chain is built from TRBV7-8 and TRBJ2-3; perhaps D is TRBD1 or TRBD2 (5 bases each). The CDR3: CASSLSGHTDTQYF. The CDR3 DNA reads as TGTGCCAGCAGCTTGTCGGGGCACACAGATACGCAGTATTTT.